This passage covers 23 T cell receptor beta chains from one sample sequenced in a study of T cell responses to AZD1222 COVID-19 vaccine (dated by TCRdb to the early 2020s). Libraries were made using the immunoSEQ multiplex PCR assay. Held by TCRdb, this immuneACCESS table contains in-frame sequences only and omits some clones. Under half of the omission traces to an unresolved V gene where checked; the cause of the rest is unknown. The sample profile shows just over 60,000 clones; roughly 70% of them were found once. Together, the top ten hold around 15% of the sample. The time point label, as the study defines it: baseline before first vaccination. The sample here was peripheral blood, taken on day 0 of AZD1222 vaccination. Every receptor here comes from an adult in good health.

This chain links TRBV5-7 with TRBJ2-1; 8 nucleotides line up with TRBD1. TRBV5-7 is treated as an ORF (open reading frame) with a function not yet certain. Trimming cost V 4 bases and J 7 bases; bases outside gene matches: 10. CDR3 size: 15 residues. CDR3 protein: CASSLGQGKANEQFF. The CDR3 nucleotides are TGTGCCAGCAGCCTCGGACAGGGTAAGGCTAATGAGCAGTTCTTC.

The chain carries TRBV24-1 and TRBJ2-5, with TRBD1 matching over 9 bases. After removal of 5 bases from V and 7 bases from J, the junction contained 7 bases not matched to a gene. This CDR3 is 14 amino acids long. Germline V CDR1 and CDR2: KGHDR, SFDVKD. The CDR3 coding sequence is TGTGCCACCAGTGGGACAGGGGCCTGGGGGACCCAGTACTTC. It yields the protein CATSGTGAWGTQYF.

The chain combines TRBV12-5 with TRBJ2-1, with D perhaps TRBD1 or TRBD2 (6 bases each). V shed 5 bases and J shed 4 bases, with 21 bases lying between them. The germline V gene has CDR1 LGHNT and CDR2 FRNRAP. The CDR3 has 17 residues. The chain's CDR3 is CASGIDVGGGFYNEQFF. CDR3 coding DNA: TGTGCTAGTGGTATAGACGTCGGAGGGGGGTTTTACAATGAGCAGTTCTTC.

The J gene is TRBJ2-7, the V gene TRBV9, with D maybe TRBD1 (6 bases). The CDR3 has 13 residues. Trimming removed 0 bases at V and 7 bases at J, with 11 bases between. Germline CDR1 is SGDLS and CDR2 is YYNGEE. For the CDR3, the DNA is TGTGCCAGCAGCGTAGACAGGGTCGGGGAGCAGTACTTC. Amino acid sequence: CASSVDRVGEQYF.

J is TRBJ2-1 and V is TRBV2; D is unresolved. The CDR3 totals 15 residues. The V end lost 5 bases, the J end lost 6 bases, and 17 bases lay between the germline ends. Germline V gives CDR1 SNHLY, CDR2 FYNNEI. This CDR3 reads CASSFDRTRGNEQFF. The DNA for the CDR3 is TGTGCCAGCAGTTTCGACCGGACCAGAGGCAATGAGCAGTTCTTC.

The chain couples TRBV4-1 to TRBJ2-1; D is possibly TRBD2 (5 bases). V was pared by 4 bases and J by 7 bases, with 17 bases between. Germline values: CDR1 MGHRA, CDR2 YSYEKL. The CDR3 contains 15 residues. Here the CDR3 reads CASSPRGPVVNEQFF. DNA of the CDR3: TGCGCCAGCAGCCCTCGCGGGCCGGTGGTTAATGAGCAGTTCTTC.

The chain carries TRBV11-2 and TRBJ1-2; D unclear. Germline CDR1 and CDR2: SGHAT and FQNNGV. V was shortened by 6 bases and J by 3 bases, with 5 bases between the two germline ends. The CDR3 is made up of 11 amino acids. The CDR3 is CASRADYGYTF. The CDR3 region has the DNA TGTGCCAGCAGGGCAGACTATGGCTACACCTTC.

The chain employs TRBV7-9 and TRBJ1-2; TRBD1 is a possible D gene (5 bases). CDR3 length equals 14 residues. CDR1 SEHNR and CDR2 FQNEAQ come from the germline V gene (reference sequence). Trimming took 4 bases from V and 4 from J, leaving 13 bases between them. DNA of the CDR3: TGTGCCAGCAGCTCCGGGACGGCCTTCTATGGCTACACCTTC. It codes for CASSSGTAFYGYTF.

The chain combines TRBV5-1 with TRBJ1-4; 7 bases map to TRBD1. Trimming at V came to 0 bases and at J to 8 bases, leaving 1 base not matched to a gene. In germline, CDR1 is SGHRS, CDR2 YFSETQ. This CDR3 comprises 13 residues. The CDR3 nucleotides are TGCGCCAGCAGCTTGGGACAGGGCGAAAAACTGTTTTTT. The encoded protein is CASSLGQGEKLFF.

The genes are TRBV11-2 and TRBJ2-1, with 7 bases identical to TRBD2. Germline loops: CDR1 SGHAT, CDR2 FQNNGV. The CDR3 is 15 residues long. With 0 bases clipped from V and 2 bases from J, the junction kept 1 base outside the gene matches. This CDR3 reads CASSLEGGAYNEQFF. The CDR3 nucleotides read TGTGCCAGCAGCTTAGAGGGGGGGGCCTACAATGAGCAGTTCTTC.

The J gene is TRBJ1-6, the V gene TRBV27; D is undetermined. Germline V gives CDR1 MNHEY, CDR2 SMNVEV (reference sequence). This CDR3 is built from 13 residues. V was clipped by 8 bases and J by 8 bases, with 13 bases between them. In nucleotides, the CDR3 is TGTGCCAGCGGTAGCTTCGGGGATTCACCCCTCCACTTT. Amino acids: CASGSFGDSPLHF.

This chain links TRBV6-1 with TRBJ1-5; TRBD1 aligns across 7 bases. Per the germline V gene, CDR1 is MNHNS and CDR2 is SASEGT. The CDR3 spans 19 residues. The junction had 15 bases not matched to a gene; V was cut back by 2 bases and J by 2 bases. The CDR3 DNA reads TGTGCCAGCAGTGAAACTTACAGGGGATCGCTTTCAGGCAATCAGCCCCAGCATTTT. Translated: CASSETYRGSLSGNQPQHF.

The rearrangement uses TRBV4-1 and TRBJ1-1; no definite D call. The CDR3 contains 13 residues. Germline V gene sequence: CDR1 MGHRA, CDR2 YSYEKL. The germline V and J ends were trimmed by 1 base and 10 bases, with 13 bases remaining between them. The CDR3 bases are TGCGCCAGCAGCCAAGTGGCGGAAACCTTAGCTTTCTTT. Its translation is CASSQVAETLAFF.

This clone was seen a handful of times. The V gene is TRBV10-1, the J gene TRBJ1-5, with 7 nucleotides matching TRBD1. The CDR3 extends over 18 amino acids. The V segment lost 0 bases and the J segment 0 bases; nucleotides outside the gene matches: 8. Germline CDR1 reads WNHNN; CDR2 reads SYGVQD (reference sequence). CDR3 sequence (DNA): TGCGCCAGCAGTGAGTCCGAGGACAGGCGGGATAGCAATCAGCCCCAGCATTTT. Translation gives CASSESEDRRDSNQPQHF.

J is TRBJ2-1 and V is TRBV4-3; 13 nucleotides match TRBD2. This CDR3 region has 15 residues. V was clipped by 3 bases and J by 8 bases; unmatched bases: 4. Germline values: CDR1 LGHNA, CDR2 YSLEER. As DNA, the CDR3 is TGCGCCAGCAGCCACAGGACTAGCGGGGGCGATGAGCAGTTCTTC. This gives the protein CASSHRTSGGDEQFF.

The chain uses TRBV9 and TRBJ2-3; D call uncertain. V was cut by 3 bases and J by 2 bases, with 10 bases left in between. This CDR3 region has 14 residues. Germline-derived CDR1 and CDR2 are SGDLS and YYNGEE. CDR3: CASSARQFTDTQYF. In nucleotides, the CDR3 is TGTGCCAGCAGCGCCCGACAATTCACAGATACGCAGTATTTT.

The CDR3 nucleotides read TGCGCCAGCAGCCCCCGGGCAGGCTATGGCTACACCTTC. It encodes CASSPRAGYGYTF. The V and J genes are TRBV4-3 and TRBJ1-2; D unclear. V lost 4 bases to trimming and J lost 4 bases, with 10 bases between them. The V gene's germline CDR1 is LGHNA and CDR2 YSLEER. This CDR3 contains 13 residues.

The V and J genes are TRBV5-1 and TRBJ1-2, with unresolved D. V dropped 2 bases and J dropped 8 bases, with 10 bases sitting between them. The CDR3 runs to 12 residues. CDR1 is SGHRS, CDR2 YFSETQ, per germline. The CDR3 nucleotides read TGCGCCAGCAGCTTAGGACCGGGGGGCTACACCTTC. It yields the protein CASSLGPGGYTF.

The chain joins TRBV3-1 (or the pseudogene TRBV3-2) to TRBJ1-3, with 9 bases that match TRBD1. Per germline, CDR1 LGHDT and CDR2 YNNKEL (reference sequence). The CDR3 length is 18 residues. V dropped 0 bases and J dropped 4; count of bases not matched to a gene: 10. This CDR3 reads CASSQEGTGTAWGNTIYF. The CDR3 DNA is TGTGCCAGCAGCCAAGAGGGGACAGGGACAGCATGGGGAAACACCATATATTTT.

DNA of the CDR3: TGTGCCAGCAGCTTAGAAATGACTAGCGGGCAAAATGAGCAGTTCTTC. Encoded protein: CASSLEMTSGQNEQFF. This chain links TRBV13 with TRBJ2-1, with 10 bases aligning to TRBD2. Germline CDR1 and CDR2: PRHDT and FYEKMQ (reference sequence). V trimming: 1 base; J trimming: 7 bases; junction bases outside the gene matches: 7. CDR3 size: 16 residues.

The chain couples TRBV9 to TRBJ2-1, with 10 nucleotides matching TRBD1. CDR1 and CDR2 (germline): SGDLS, YYNGEE. V was pared by 3 bases and J by 7 bases, with 10 bases of the junction left unmatched. CDR3 length: 16 residues. CDR3 loop: CASSAPPGQGRNEQFF. CDR3 DNA sequence: TGTGCCAGCAGCGCCCCACCGGGACAGGGGAGGAATGAGCAGTTCTTC.

CDR3 protein: CASSQTSGTGGEKLFF. CDR3 nucleotide sequence: TGCGCCAGCAGCCAAACATCCGGGACAGGGGGAGAAAAACTGTTTTTT. V gene TRBV4-3 combines with J gene TRBJ1-4, with TRBD1 matching over 11 bases. CDR1 LGHNA and CDR2 YSLEER come from the germline V gene. The CDR3 contains 16 residues. J gave up 8 bases and V 2 bases, and 7 bases lay outside the gene matches.

The chain has TRBV6-5 and TRBJ1-2; 10 nucleotides line up with TRBD1. In germline, CDR1 is MNHEY, CDR2 SVGAGI. This CDR3 is built from 15 residues. After removal of 7 bases from V and 6 bases from J, the junction contained 11 bases not matched to a gene. The CDR3 sequence: CASIKTGTGVNGYTF. In nucleotides, the CDR3 is TGTGCCAGCATTAAAACCGGGACAGGGGTAAATGGCTACACCTTC.